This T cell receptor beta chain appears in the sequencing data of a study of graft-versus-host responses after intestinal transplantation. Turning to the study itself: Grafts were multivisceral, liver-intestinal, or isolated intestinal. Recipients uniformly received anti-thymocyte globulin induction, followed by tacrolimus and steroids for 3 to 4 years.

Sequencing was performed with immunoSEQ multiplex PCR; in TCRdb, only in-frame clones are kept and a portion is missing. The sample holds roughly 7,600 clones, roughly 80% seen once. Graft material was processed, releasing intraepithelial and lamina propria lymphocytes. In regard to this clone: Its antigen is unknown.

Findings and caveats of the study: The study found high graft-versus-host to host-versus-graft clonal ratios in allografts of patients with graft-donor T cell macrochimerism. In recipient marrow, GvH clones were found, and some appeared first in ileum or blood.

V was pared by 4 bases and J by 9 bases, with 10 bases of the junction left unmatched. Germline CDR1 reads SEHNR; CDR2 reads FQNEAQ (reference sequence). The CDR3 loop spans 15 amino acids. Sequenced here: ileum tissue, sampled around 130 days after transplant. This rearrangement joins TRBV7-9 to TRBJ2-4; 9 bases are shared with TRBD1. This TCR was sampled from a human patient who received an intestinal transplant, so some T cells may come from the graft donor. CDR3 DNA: TGTGCCAGCAGCTCCCGGGACAGGGTAGGGGTCATTCAGTACTTC. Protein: CASSSRDRVGVIQYF.